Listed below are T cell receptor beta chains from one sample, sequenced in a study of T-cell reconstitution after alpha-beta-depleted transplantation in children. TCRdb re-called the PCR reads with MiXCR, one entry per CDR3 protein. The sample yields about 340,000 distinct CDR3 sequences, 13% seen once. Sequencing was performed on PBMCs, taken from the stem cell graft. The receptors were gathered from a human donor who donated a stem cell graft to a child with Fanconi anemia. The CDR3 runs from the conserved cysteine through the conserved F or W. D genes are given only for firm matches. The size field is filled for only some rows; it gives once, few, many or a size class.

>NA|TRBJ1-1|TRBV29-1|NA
CSVEENTEAFF
TGCAGCGTTGAAGAGAACACTGAAGCTTTCTTT
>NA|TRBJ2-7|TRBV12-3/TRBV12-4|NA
CASTPGGSKQYF
TGTGCCAGCACCCCCGGGGGCAGCAAGCAGTACTTC
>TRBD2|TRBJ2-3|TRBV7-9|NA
CASSFGTSGGTDTQYF
TGTGCCAGCAGCTTCGGGACTAGCGGGGGCACAGATACGCAGTATTTT
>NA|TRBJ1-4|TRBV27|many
CASSSQTRPRAEKLFF
TGTGCCAGCAGTTCCCAAACACGGCCTCGGGCTGAAAAACTGTTTTTT
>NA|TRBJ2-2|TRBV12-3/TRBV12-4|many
CASSFKVPGELFF
TGTGCCAGCAGTTTCAAGGTCCCCGGGGAGCTGTTTTTT
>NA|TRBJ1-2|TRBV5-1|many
CASSLVSGSVNGYTF
TGCGCCAGCAGCTTGGTTTCGGGATCCGTCAATGGCTACACCTTC
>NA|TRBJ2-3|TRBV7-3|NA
CASSFSGLTDTQYF
TGTGCCAGCAGCTTCAGCGGGCTCACAGATACGCAGTATTTT
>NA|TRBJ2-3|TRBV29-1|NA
CSARKDSTDTQYF
TGCAGCGCAAGAAAAGACAGCACAGATACGCAGTATTTT
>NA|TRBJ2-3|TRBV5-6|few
CASSLGRLDTDTQYF
TGTGCCAGCAGCTTGGGGAGACTCGACACAGATACGCAGTATTTT
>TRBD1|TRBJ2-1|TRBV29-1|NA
CSGRTGQNPNEQFF
TGCAGCGGTAGGACAGGCCAAAACCCCAATGAGCAGTTCTTC
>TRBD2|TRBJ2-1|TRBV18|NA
CASSPPSGGGGYNEQFF
TGTGCCAGCTCACCACCCAGCGGGGGCGGGGGCTACAATGAGCAGTTCTTC
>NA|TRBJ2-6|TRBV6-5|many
CASSYEGAGANVLTF
TGCGCCAGCAGTTATGAGGGAGCTGGGGCCAACGTCCTGACTTTC
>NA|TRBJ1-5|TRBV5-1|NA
CASSPEPGFNQPQHF
TGCGCCAGCAGCCCCGAACCAGGGTTCAATCAGCCCCAGCATTTT
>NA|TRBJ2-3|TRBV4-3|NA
CASSQERRNTQYF
TGCGCCAGCAGCCAAGAAAGAAGGAATACGCAGTATTTT
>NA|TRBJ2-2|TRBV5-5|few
CASSLSQLAYTGELFF
TGTGCCAGCAGCTTATCCCAGCTTGCTTACACCGGGGAGCTGTTTTTT
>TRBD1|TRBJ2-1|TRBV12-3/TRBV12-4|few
CASRNRGAPYNEQFF
TGTGCCAGCAGAAACAGGGGAGCCCCCTACAATGAGCAGTTCTTC
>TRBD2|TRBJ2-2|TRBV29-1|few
CSVYFSGGLTGELFF
TGCAGCGTTTACTTTAGCGGGGGCCTCACCGGGGAGCTGTTTTTT
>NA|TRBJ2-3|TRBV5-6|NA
CASSLIPDTQYF
TGTGCCAGCAGCTTGATCCCAGATACGCAGTATTTT
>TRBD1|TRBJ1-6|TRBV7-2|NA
CASSLLSPGQGYSPLHF
TGTGCCAGCAGCTTATTGAGCCCGGGACAGGGGTATTCACCCCTCCACTTT
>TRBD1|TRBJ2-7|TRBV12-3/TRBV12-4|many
CASSLSLPGQGAYEQYF
TGTGCCAGCAGTTTGTCTCTCCCGGGACAGGGGGCCTACGAGCAGTACTTC
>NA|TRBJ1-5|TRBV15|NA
CATSKDRGNQPQHF
TGTGCCACCAGTAAGGACAGAGGGAATCAGCCCCAGCATTTT
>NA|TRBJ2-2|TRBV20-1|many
CSAPGEERGELFF
TGCAGTGCACCGGGGGAGGAAAGGGGGGAGCTGTTTTTT
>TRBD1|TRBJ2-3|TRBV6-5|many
CASSFTGAPSTDTQYF
TGTGCCAGCAGTTTCACAGGGGCCCCTAGCACAGATACGCAGTATTTT
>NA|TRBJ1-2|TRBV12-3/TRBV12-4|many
CASSPNPGGDYGYTF
TGTGCCAGCAGCCCTAATCCTGGGGGCGACTATGGCTACACCTTC
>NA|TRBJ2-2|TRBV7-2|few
CASSLRFNTGELFF
TGTGCCAGCAGCTTAAGGTTTAACACCGGGGAGCTGTTTTTT
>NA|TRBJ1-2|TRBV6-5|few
CASSYVTGTKGYTF
TGTGCCAGCAGTTACGTAACCGGGACTAAAGGCTACACCTTC
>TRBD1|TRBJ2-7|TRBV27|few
CASSLVSGQGTYEQYF
TGTGCCAGCAGTTTAGTGTCGGGACAGGGTACATACGAGCAGTACTTC
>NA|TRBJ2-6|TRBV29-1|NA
CSVELPGANVLTF
TGCAGCGTGGAACTACCTGGGGCCAACGTCCTGACTTTC
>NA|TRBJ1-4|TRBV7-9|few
CASSRLTLPEKLFF
TGTGCCAGCAGCCGACTAACCTTACCGGAAAAACTGTTTTTT
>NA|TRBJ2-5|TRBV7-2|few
CASSIDWPETQYF
TGTGCCAGCAGCATCGACTGGCCCGAGACCCAGTACTTC
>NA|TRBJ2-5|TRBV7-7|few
CASSLGLRETQYF
TGTGCCAGCAGCTTAGGCCTTAGGGAGACCCAGTACTTC
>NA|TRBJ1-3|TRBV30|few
CAWSLISDSGNTIYF
TGTGCCTGGAGTCTCATTTCAGACTCTGGAAACACCATATATTTT
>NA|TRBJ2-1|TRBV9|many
CASSVGTNSLNEQFF
TGTGCCAGCAGCGTAGGAACAAATAGCCTGAATGAGCAGTTCTTC
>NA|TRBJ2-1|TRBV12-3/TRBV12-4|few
CASRGQGYVNEQFF
TGTGCCAGCCGGGGCCAGGGCTATGTTAATGAGCAGTTCTTC
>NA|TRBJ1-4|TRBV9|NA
CASGTGNVRQKLFF
TGTGCCAGCGGTACAGGGAACGTGAGGCAAAAACTGTTTTTT
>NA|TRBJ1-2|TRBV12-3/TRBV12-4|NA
CASSLEWGRRPGYTF
TGTGCCAGCAGTTTAGAGTGGGGGAGGCGTCCAGGCTACACCTTC
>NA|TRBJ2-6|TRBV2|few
CASSGDIVAGANVLTF
TGTGCCAGCAGTGGAGACATAGTCGCTGGGGCCAACGTCCTGACTTTC
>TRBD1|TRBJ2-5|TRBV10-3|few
CAISEADREETQYF
TGTGCCATCAGTGAGGCGGACAGGGAAGAGACCCAGTACTTC
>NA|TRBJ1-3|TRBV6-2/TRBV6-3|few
CASSYGASGNTIYF
TGTGCCAGCAGTTACGGAGCCTCTGGAAACACCATATATTTT
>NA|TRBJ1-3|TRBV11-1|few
CASTSGVSGNTIYF
TGTGCCAGCACCTCGGGAGTCTCTGGAAACACCATATATTTT
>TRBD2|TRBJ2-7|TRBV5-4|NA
CASSLGRGGPSEQYF
TGTGCCAGCAGCTTGGGGCGGGGGGGCCCTAGCGAGCAGTACTTC
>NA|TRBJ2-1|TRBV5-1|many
CASSPGLQASSYNEQFF
TGCGCCAGCAGCCCGGGACTCCAGGCGAGCTCCTACAATGAGCAGTTCTTC
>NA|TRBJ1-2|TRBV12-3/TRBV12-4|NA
CASSGGGSHGYTF
TGTGCCAGCAGCGGAGGGGGAAGTCACGGCTACACCTTC
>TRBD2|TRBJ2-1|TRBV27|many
CASSLSGGRYNEQFF
TGTGCCAGCAGTCTTAGCGGGGGGAGATACAATGAGCAGTTCTTC
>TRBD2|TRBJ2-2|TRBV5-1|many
CASSLTSGGSNTGELFF
TGCGCCAGCAGCCTGACTAGCGGGGGGTCGAACACCGGGGAGCTGTTTTTT
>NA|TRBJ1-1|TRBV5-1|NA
CASSGGTGGAEAFF
TGCGCCAGCAGCGGGGGGACCGGAGGCGCTGAAGCTTTCTTT
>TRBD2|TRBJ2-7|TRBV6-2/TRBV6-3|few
CASSRGLAGAKLSYEQYF
TGTGCCAGCAGCCGCGGACTAGCGGGGGCTAAACTCTCCTACGAGCAGTACTTC
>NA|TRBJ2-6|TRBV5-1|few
CASSLQGQTGANVLTF
TGCGCCAGCAGCTTACAGGGTCAGACTGGGGCCAACGTCCTGACTTTC
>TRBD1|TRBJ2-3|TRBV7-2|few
CASSYWTGEDTQYF
TGTGCCAGCAGCTATTGGACAGGGGAAGATACGCAGTATTTT
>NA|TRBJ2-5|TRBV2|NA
CASSELRQGLATQYF
TGTGCCAGCAGTGAATTGAGACAGGGACTCGCGACCCAGTACTTC
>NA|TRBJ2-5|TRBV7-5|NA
CISVSEANLPKETQYF
NA
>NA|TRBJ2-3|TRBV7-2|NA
CASSPGTYTDTQYF
TGTGCCAGCAGCCCCGGGACTTACACAGATACGCAGTATTTT
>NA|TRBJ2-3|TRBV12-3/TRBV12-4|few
CASTRGGTDTQYF
TGTGCCAGCACCAGGGGGGGGACAGATACGCAGTATTTT
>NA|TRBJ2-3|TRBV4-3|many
CASSPLEAGSTDTQYF
TGCGCCAGCAGCCCCCTCGAGGCGGGGAGCACAGATACGCAGTATTTT